Sequencing of this TCR beta chain was carried out in a study of shared clonotypes between healthy human individuals. TCRdb's table, derived via immunoSEQ multiplex PCR, lists solely in-frame clones and lacks some. The profile shows about 2.1 million clones, about 94% of them singletons. Trimming left V 3 bases short and J 0 bases short, with 11 bases between. This CDR3 spans 15 amino acids. Germline V gives CDR1 SGHAT, CDR2 FQNNGV. The naive CD8 subset, CD45RO-negative cells positively selected for CCR7, excluded terminally differentiated effector memory CD45RA+ cells. This clone was seen only once. The chain couples TRBV11-2 to TRBJ2-5; the D gene is possibly TRBD1 (6 bases). The specimen was naive CD8+ T cells from PBMCs. The sequence derives from a man aged 18 to 30 in good health. Some clones in this sample may be carry-over from other donors' samples. The CDR3 DNA reads as TGTGCCAGCAGCTTCAACAGGGCTCACCAAGAGACCCAGTACTTC. Translated, it gives CASSFNRAHQETQYF. The entire variable domain, with the rest obtained from reference TRBV11-2 and TRBJ2-5, is as follows: EAGVAQSPRYKIIEKRQSVAFWCNPISGHATLYWYQQILGQGPKLLIQFQNNGVVDDSQLPKDRFSAERLKGVDSTLKIQPAKLEDSAVYLCASSFNRAHQETQYFGPGTRLLVL.